This T cell receptor beta chain was observed in a study of T cells after yellow fever vaccination. A universal primer site and UMIs were added as TCR cDNA was made by 5'RACE template switching. TCRdb reprocessed the 5' RACE reads via MiXCR and lists one record per CDR3 protein. Here the sample spans about 580,000 distinct CDR3 sequences, 17% being singletons. CDR3 length: 15 amino acids. Germline V CDR1 and CDR2: KGHSH, LQKENI. With 2 bases clipped from V and 5 bases from J, the junction kept 6 bases outside the gene matches. The V and J genes are TRBV18 and TRBJ1-1; 9 nucleotides agree with TRBD1. This TCR was recovered from a man younger than 30 who received the YFV17D yellow fever vaccine. Sample: PBMCs, taken 5 to 6 days after the first yellow fever vaccination. CDR3 loop: CASSPTTDRGTEAFF. The CDR3 nucleotides are TGTGCCAGCTCACCAACCACAGACAGGGGGACTGAAGCTTTCTTT.